This TCR beta chain is from a study of PD-1 blockade in classical Hodgkin lymphoma. Findings and caveats of the study: Complete responders showed a baseline diversity that resembled the diversity of newly diagnosed patients. As was reported, newly diagnosed patients showed lower baseline TCR diversity than healthy donors did. There was a significant rise in CD4+ TCR diversity by C4D1, with no such rise for CD8+.

Brentuximab vedotin exposure varied, and every patient relapsed after autologous stem cell transplantation. In the case of this clone: What it binds is not known.

Sequenced by immunoSEQ multiplex PCR; TCRdb stores in-frame clones only, minus some. The table includes 40,000 to 45,000 clones, around 80% detected once. Germline V lookup: CDR1 SGHNT, CDR2 YYREEE (reference sequence). The CDR3 sequence is 16 residues long. V lost 0 bases and J lost 0; bases outside the gene matches: 3. This sequence originates from a human donor with classical Hodgkin lymphoma. The sample here was peripheral blood mononuclear cells (PBMCs), taken at baseline. J is TRBJ2-7 and V is TRBV5-4; 10 bases are shared with TRBD1. DNA for the CDR3: TGTGCCAGCAGCTTGGAAGGGACAGGGGTCTCCTACGAGCAGTACTTC. It encodes CASSLEGTGVSYEQYF.